The rows below give T cell receptor beta chains drawn from one sample of a study of blood T cell repertoires in COVID-19. Repertoires were generated with immunoSEQ multiplex PCR, while TCRdb's copy carries only in-frame clones and drops some. Among about 280,000 clones listed, 80% to 90% were seen once. Material for sequencing was peripheral blood. The receptors were sampled from a woman aged 70-85 years with COVID-19, enrolled during active disease. Both conserved end residues are part of each CDR3. The D gene is left open where the match is weak. Rows give clone size only sometimes, using once, few, many, or a class for an expanded clone.

size: .
J: TRBJ2-2
V: TRBV2
D: TRBD2
length: 14
CDR3: CASSTSGGSGELFF
DNA: TGTGCCAGCAGCACTAGCGGGGGATCCGGGGAGCTGTTTTTT

size: .
J: TRBJ1-1
V: TRBV5-4
D: .
length: 13
CDR3: CASSPGWNTEAFF
DNA: TGTGCCAGCAGCCCCGGGTGGAACACTGAAGCTTTCTTT

size: .
J: TRBJ1-5
V: TRBV30
D: TRBD1
length: 13
CDR3: CACAQGTNQPQHF
DNA: TGTGCCTGCGCACAGGGGACCAATCAGCCCCAGCATTTT

size: .
J: TRBJ2-3
V: TRBV30
D: .
length: 13
CDR3: CAWNRASTDTQYF
DNA: TGTGCCTGGAACAGGGCGAGCACAGATACGCAGTATTTT

size: once
J: TRBJ1-2
V: TRBV27
D: .
length: 14
CDR3: CASTTAGRNYGYTF
DNA: TGTGCCAGCACAACAGCCGGGAGAAACTATGGCTACACCTTC

size: .
J: TRBJ2-2
V: TRBV28
D: .
length: 15
CDR3: CASGILRTPTGELFF
DNA: TGTGCCAGCGGAATCCTGCGGACTCCCACCGGGGAGCTGTTTTTT

size: .
J: TRBJ1-1
V: TRBV19
D: .
length: 14
CDR3: CASSMRVWNTEAFF
DNA: TGTGCCAGTAGTATGCGGGTCTGGAACACTGAAGCTTTCTTT

size: .
J: TRBJ1-2
V: TRBV2
D: .
length: 12
CDR3: CASSALLYGYTF
DNA: TGTGCCAGCAGTGCCCTCCTCTATGGCTACACCTTC

size: .
J: TRBJ2-1
V: TRBV27
D: .
length: 16
CDR3: CASSSIRDTTYNEQFF
DNA: TGTGCCAGCAGTTCCATCCGGGACACCACCTACAATGAGCAGTTCTTC

size: .
J: TRBJ2-1
V: TRBV3-1/TRBV3-2
D: .
length: 18
CDR3: CASSQMAILAPKRNEQFF
DNA: TGTGCCAGCAGCCAAATGGCCATCCTAGCCCCAAAAAGGAATGAGCAGTTCTTC

size: once
J: TRBJ2-7
V: TRBV19
D: .
length: 17
CDR3: CASSISRDRELSYEQYF
DNA: TGTGCCAGTAGTATTTCTCGAGATCGAGAACTTTCCTACGAGCAGTACTTC

size: .
J: TRBJ1-1
V: TRBV12-3/TRBV12-4
D: TRBD1
length: 13
CDR3: CASRWTGRPEAFF
DNA: TGTGCCAGCAGATGGACAGGGCGGCCTGAAGCTTTCTTT

size: .
J: TRBJ1-4
V: TRBV27
D: TRBD1
length: 15
CDR3: CASSLRQGTNEKLFF
DNA: TGTGCCAGCAGCCTCCGACAGGGTACTAATGAAAAACTGTTTTTT

size: .
J: TRBJ2-3
V: TRBV9
D: TRBD2
length: 14
CDR3: CASSVVAGGDTQYF
DNA: TGTGCCAGCAGCGTAGTAGCGGGGGGAGATACGCAGTATTTT

size: .
J: TRBJ1-4
V: TRBV30
D: .
length: 14
CDR3: CAWSVIGVNEKLFF
DNA: TGTGCCTGGAGTGTTATAGGGGTAAATGAAAAACTGTTTTTT

size: .
J: TRBJ1-1
V: TRBV5-4
D: .
length: 11
CDR3: CVSSLGLEAFF
DNA: TGTGTCAGCAGCTTGGGGCTTGAAGCTTTCTTT

size: .
J: TRBJ1-1
V: TRBV27
D: TRBD1
length: 14
CDR3: CASSKGQGNTEAFF
DNA: TGTGCCAGCAGTAAGGGACAGGGGAACACTGAAGCTTTCTTT

size: .
J: TRBJ2-3
V: TRBV7-7
D: TRBD2
length: 16
CDR3: CASSLAPGGGVDTQYF
DNA: TGTGCCAGCAGCTTAGCTCCAGGCGGGGGGGTCGATACGCAGTATTTT

size: .
J: TRBJ1-2
V: TRBV4-2
D: TRBD1
length: 16
CDR3: CASSQMDRELNYGYTF
DNA: TGTGCCAGCAGCCAAATGGACAGGGAGCTTAACTATGGCTACACCTTC

size: .
J: TRBJ2-3
V: TRBV12-3/TRBV12-4
D: TRBD2
length: 13
CDR3: CASARGDPDTQYF
DNA: TGTGCCAGCGCTCGGGGGGACCCAGATACGCAGTATTTT

size: .
J: TRBJ2-7
V: TRBV6-2/TRBV6-3
D: .
length: 16
CDR3: CASSSFTGTPSSEQYF
DNA: TGTGCCAGCAGTTCGTTTACAGGGACCCCGTCCAGTGAGCAGTACTTC

size: .
J: TRBJ1-6
V: TRBV27
D: TRBD1
length: 15
CDR3: CASSSGQGYNSPLHF
DNA: TGTGCCAGCAGTTCGGGACAGGGCTATAATTCACCCCTCCACTTT

size: .
J: TRBJ1-4
V: TRBV21-1
D: .
length: 11
CDR3: CASPRSEKLFF
DNA: TGTGCCAGCCCCCGTAGTGAAAAACTGTTTTTT

size: .
J: TRBJ2-7
V: TRBV21-1
D: .
length: 13
CDR3: CASSAGRTYEQYF
DNA: TGTGCCAGCTCGGCAGGCAGAACCTACGAGCAGTACTTC

size: .
J: TRBJ1-1
V: TRBV6-4
D: .
length: 13
CDR3: CASRRTVNTEAFF
DNA: TGTGCCAGCAGGCGGACAGTGAACACTGAAGCTTTCTTT

size: .
J: TRBJ2-1
V: TRBV7-2
D: .
length: 18
CDR3: CASSSGLPRQYSYNEQFF
DNA: TGTGCCAGCAGCTCTGGACTCCCCCGTCAATACTCCTACAATGAGCAGTTCTTC

size: once
J: TRBJ2-2
V: TRBV3-1/TRBV3-2
D: .
length: 16
CDR3: CASSQEEGINTGELFF
DNA: TGTGCCAGCAGCCAAGAGGAGGGAATTAACACCGGGGAGCTGTTTTTT

size: .
J: TRBJ1-2
V: TRBV12-3/TRBV12-4
D: .
length: 13
CDR3: CASSLGQGYGYTF
DNA: TGTGCCAGCAGTTTAGGGCAGGGGTATGGCTACACCTTC

size: .
J: TRBJ2-7
V: TRBV4-1
D: TRBD2
length: 17
CDR3: CASSQGLAGFLSYEQYF
DNA: TGCGCCAGCAGCCAAGGACTAGCGGGGTTTTTATCCTACGAGCAGTACTTC

size: .
J: TRBJ1-2
V: TRBV29-1
D: TRBD1
length: 14
CDR3: CSAPDRESRYGYTF
DNA: TGCAGCGCCCCGGACAGGGAGTCTCGCTATGGCTACACCTTC

size: .
J: TRBJ2-3
V: TRBV7-2
D: TRBD1
length: 15
CDR3: CASSSTFGQGNTQYF
DNA: TGTGCCAGCAGCTCCACCTTCGGACAGGGGAATACGCAGTATTTT

size: .
J: TRBJ1-6
V: TRBV28
D: TRBD1
length: 15
CDR3: CASSLWWTGESPLHF
DNA: TGTGCCAGCAGTTTATGGTGGACAGGGGAATCACCCCTCCACTTT

size: .
J: TRBJ2-7
V: TRBV5-6
D: .
length: 13
CDR3: CASSLAGRYEQYF
DNA: TGTGCCAGCAGCTTGGCAGGGCGCTACGAGCAGTACTTC

size: .
J: TRBJ1-2
V: TRBV12-3/TRBV12-4
D: .
length: 13
CDR3: CASSPSLNYGYTF
DNA: TGTGCCAGCTCTCCTTCTCTTAACTATGGCTACACCTTC

size: .
J: TRBJ1-4
V: TRBV5-6
D: TRBD1
length: 14
CDR3: CASSHGQGSEKLFF
DNA: TGTGCCAGCAGCCATGGACAGGGAAGTGAAAAACTGTTTTTT

size: .
J: TRBJ1-6
V: TRBV5-1
D: TRBD1
length: 16
CDR3: CASSLGGQGIDSPLHF
DNA: TGCGCCAGCAGCTTGGGAGGACAGGGTATTGATTCACCCCTCCACTTT

size: once
J: TRBJ2-5
V: TRBV5-4
D: .
length: 15
CDR3: CASSLGQPGVETQYF
DNA: TGTGCCAGCAGCTTGGGACAGCCGGGTGTAGAGACCCAGTACTTC

size: .
J: TRBJ1-1
V: TRBV28
D: TRBD1
length: 14
CDR3: CASSLWQGATEAFF
DNA: TGTGCCAGCAGTTTATGGCAGGGGGCGACTGAAGCTTTCTTT

size: .
J: TRBJ1-2
V: TRBV28
D: .
length: 14
CDR3: CASTPTGGGLGYTF
DNA: TGTGCCAGCACCCCTACCGGGGGGGGGCTTGGCTACACCTTC

size: .
J: TRBJ2-3
V: TRBV6-1
D: TRBD2
length: 16
CDR3: CASSEEAGGLSDTQYF
DNA: TGTGCCAGCAGTGAAGAGGCGGGGGGGCTATCAGATACGCAGTATTTT

size: .
J: TRBJ2-6
V: TRBV19
D: .
length: 16
CDR3: CASSPWPSAGANVLTF
DNA: TGTGCCAGTAGCCCATGGCCCTCAGCTGGGGCCAACGTCCTGACTTTC

size: .
J: TRBJ2-5
V: TRBV2
D: TRBD2
length: 15
CDR3: CASRYLSGGAETQYF
DNA: TGTGCCAGCAGATACCTTAGCGGGGGGGCAGAGACCCAGTACTTC

size: .
J: TRBJ2-5
V: TRBV24-1
D: TRBD1
length: 16
CDR3: CATSSQGDREKKTQYF
DNA: TGTGCCACCAGTAGTCAGGGGGACAGGGAAAAAAAGACCCAGTACTTC

size: .
J: TRBJ1-6
V: TRBV5-1
D: .
length: 16
CDR3: CASSSTDREYNSPLHF
DNA: TGCGCCAGCAGCTCGACTGACAGAGAATATAATTCACCCCTCCACTTT

size: .
J: TRBJ1-2
V: TRBV5-5
D: .
length: 16
CDR3: CASSPGILLPNYGYTF
DNA: TGTGCCAGCAGCCCAGGGATTCTATTACCTAACTATGGCTACACCTTC

size: .
J: TRBJ2-7
V: TRBV5-1
D: .
length: 13
CDR3: CASSPEPQGAQYF
DNA: TGCGCCAGCAGCCCAGAACCCCAAGGAGCGCAGTACTTC

size: .
J: TRBJ2-3
V: TRBV27
D: TRBD2
length: 15
CDR3: CASSLTSGGPNTQYF
DNA: TGTGCCAGCAGTTTAACTAGCGGGGGGCCTAATACGCAGTATTTT

size: few
J: TRBJ1-3
V: TRBV15
D: TRBD1
length: 15
CDR3: CATSITGAAGNTIYF
DNA: TGTGCCACCAGCATAACAGGGGCGGCCGGAAACACCATATATTTT

size: once
J: TRBJ1-1
V: TRBV2
D: TRBD1
length: 16
CDR3: CASRRTGGHLNTEAFF
DNA: TGTGCCAGCAGACGGACAGGAGGCCACCTAAACACTGAAGCTTTCTTT

size: many
J: TRBJ1-1
V: TRBV7-2
D: .
length: 13
CDR3: CASSTIGETEAFF
DNA: TGTGCCAGCAGCACCATCGGGGAGACTGAAGCTTTCTTT

size: .
J: TRBJ2-7
V: TRBV28
D: .
length: 12
CDR3: CASARGSYEQYF
DNA: TGTGCCTCGGCCCGCGGGTCGTACGAGCAGTACTTC

size: .
J: TRBJ1-3
V: TRBV7-2
D: TRBD1
length: 15
CDR3: CASSIFGQGGNTIYF
DNA: TGTGCCAGCAGCATATTCGGACAGGGGGGAAACACCATATATTTT

size: .
J: TRBJ2-7
V: TRBV7-2
D: TRBD1
length: 14
CDR3: CASSSRQGSYEQYF
DNA: TGTGCCAGCAGCTCCCGACAGGGCTCCTACGAGCAGTACTTC

size: .
J: TRBJ1-2
V: TRBV11-2
D: .
length: 15
CDR3: CASSLEWGGNYGYTF
DNA: TGTGCCAGCAGCTTAGAATGGGGAGGAAACTATGGCTACACCTTC

size: .
J: TRBJ1-5
V: TRBV20-1
D: TRBD1
length: 14
CDR3: CSAGGQGGVQPQHF
DNA: TGCAGTGCTGGTGGGCAGGGGGGAGTGCAGCCCCAGCATTTT

size: .
J: TRBJ2-7
V: TRBV29-1
D: .
length: 16
CDR3: CSVEGAEGESSYEQYF
DNA: TGCAGCGTTGAAGGGGCCGAGGGCGAGAGCTCCTACGAGCAGTACTTC

size: .
J: TRBJ2-7
V: TRBV20-1
D: TRBD1
length: 11
CDR3: CSLTGQGEQYF
DNA: TGCAGCCTTACGGGACAGGGCGAGCAGTACTTC

size: .
J: TRBJ1-1
V: TRBV4-1
D: TRBD1
length: 15
CDR3: CASSQVGQGEPEAFF
DNA: TGCGCCAGCAGCCAAGTCGGGCAGGGGGAGCCTGAAGCTTTCTTT

size: .
J: TRBJ2-5
V: TRBV30
D: .
length: 13
CDR3: CAWSVGIQETQYF
DNA: TGTGCCTGGAGCGTCGGGATCCAAGAGACCCAGTACTTC

size: .
J: TRBJ1-2
V: TRBV9
D: .
length: 13
CDR3: CASSEQLNYGYTF
DNA: TGTGCCAGCAGCGAACAGTTAAACTATGGCTACACCTTC